These 13 T cell receptor beta chains originate from one sample sequenced in a study of blood T cell repertoires in COVID-19. Produced via immunoSEQ multiplex PCR; TCRdb's table is partial and in-frame only. The table records approximately 85,000 clones, over 85% of them present only once. Sequencing input: peripheral blood. The receptor source for this set is a man aged 45-60 years with acute or convalescent COVID-19.

CDR3 in amino acids: CASSQAQGAYQPQHF. The CDR3 DNA is TGCGCCAGCAGCCAAGCACAGGGGGCCTATCAGCCCCAGCATTTT. The rearrangement uses TRBV4-1 and TRBJ1-5, with TRBD1 identical over 9 bases. CDR3 size: 15 residues. Germline values: CDR1 MGHRA, CDR2 YSYEKL. The trim removed 1 base at V and 5 bases at J, leaving 3 bases unmatched.

This chain joins TRBV6-5 and TRBJ1-6; 7 nucleotides agree with TRBD1. Looked up from germline, CDR1 is MNHEY and CDR2 is SVGAGI. This CDR3 has 15 residues. The J segment lost 7 bases and the V segment lost 8 bases, leaving 11 bases of the junction unmatched. The CDR3 nucleotides are TGTGCCAGCCGGGACAGCATGACCAGAAATTCACCCCTCCACTTT. Protein sequence: CASRDSMTRNSPLHF.

Only a few counts were recorded for this clone. This chain connects TRBV19 to TRBJ1-2; 8 nucleotides line up with TRBD1. The J segment lost 0 bases and the V segment lost 5 bases, leaving 8 bases of the junction unmatched. The CDR3 loop spans 16 amino acids. Per the germline V gene, CDR1 is LNHDA and CDR2 is SQIVND (reference sequence). The CDR3 coding sequence is TGTGCCAGTAGTCCAGGACAGGGAAGGACTAACTATGGCTACACCTTC. Translated, it gives CASSPGQGRTNYGYTF. The full variable domain, in which reference TRBV19 and TRBJ1-2 provide the parts outside the CDR3, is DGGITQSPKYLFRKEGQNVTLSCEQNLNHDAMYWYRQDPGQGLRLIYYSQIVNDFQKGDIAEGYSVSREKKESFPLTVTSAQKNPTAFYLCASSPGQGRTNYGYTFGSGTRLTVV.

The chain carries TRBV28 and TRBJ1-4; D is uncertain. With 3 bases removed from V and 0 bases from J, the gap between germline ends came to 8 bases. Germline CDR1 is MDHEN and CDR2 is SYDVKM. The CDR3 covers 15 residues. CDR3 sequence: CASSLVGATNEKLFF. The CDR3 DNA reads TGTGCCAGCAGTTTGGTCGGGGCAACTAATGAAAAACTGTTTTTT.

V usage is TRBV5-1 and J usage is TRBJ1-1, with TRBD1 matching over 10 bases. The CDR3 length is 15 residues. J gave up 6 bases and V 1 base, and 6 bases lay outside the gene matches. CDR1 SGHRS and CDR2 YFSETQ come from the germline V gene. The CDR3 DNA follows: TGCGCCAGCAGCTTGCCCGGGACAGGGGATCCTGAAGCTTTCTTT. The encoded protein is CASSLPGTGDPEAFF.

The chain combines TRBV5-1 with TRBJ1-1; TRBD1 is a possible D gene (6 bases). CDR1 and CDR2 from the germline V gene are SGHRS and YFSETQ. Trimming took 4 bases from V and 0 from J, leaving 16 bases between them. The CDR3 consists of 16 residues. DNA for the CDR3: TGCGCCAGCAGCCTCACTCCCACAGGGTTGAACACTGAAGCTTTCTTT. Translation gives CASSLTPTGLNTEAFF.

The CDR3 loop is CASGEQDSPLHF. CDR3 nucleotides: TGTGCCAGCGGAGAACAGGATTCACCCCTCCACTTT. V gene TRBV7-9 combines with J gene TRBJ1-6; D may be TRBD1 (5 bases). V gave up 8 bases and J gave up 8 bases, with 10 bases separating them. The CDR3 sequence is 12 residues long. In germline, CDR1 is SEHNR, CDR2 FQNEAQ (reference sequence).

The chain has TRBV7-9 and TRBJ2-7; tentative D call: TRBD1 (6 bases). This CDR3 region has 14 residues. CDR1 is SEHNR and CDR2 is FQNEAQ in the germline V gene (reference sequence). The germline V and J ends were trimmed by 5 bases and 2 bases, with 13 bases remaining between them. The CDR3 DNA follows: TGTGCCAGCAGCATCTCAGGGGAACCCTACGAGCAGTACGTC. Amino acid sequence: CASSISGEPYEQYV.

J is TRBJ1-4 and V is TRBV2; D call uncertain. This CDR3 region has 13 residues. Trimming pared 7 bases from V and 8 bases from J, leaving 14 bases between. Germline CDR1 reads SNHLY; CDR2 reads FYNNEI. CDR3 DNA: TGTGCCAGCAACGGGCCACGGGAGGAAAAACTGTTTTTT. Translated, it gives CASNGPREEKLFF.

This sequence joins TRBV19 and TRBJ1-3, with D perhaps matching TRBD1 (5 bases). The ends were cut back, 5 bases at V and 3 bases at J, with 11 bases in the middle. This CDR3 spans 14 amino acids. The germline V gene has CDR1 LNHDA and CDR2 SQIVND (reference sequence). The CDR3 protein is CASSGTGRGNTIYF. The CDR3 region has the DNA TGTGCCAGTAGTGGTACAGGTCGTGGAAACACCATATATTTT.

The chain employs TRBV7-9 and TRBJ1-5; the D is unclear. Per germline, CDR1 SEHNR and CDR2 FQNEAQ (reference sequence). V shed 8 bases and J shed 1 base, with 6 bases lying between them. This CDR3 is 12 amino acids long. The CDR3 DNA sequence: TGTGCCAGCGCCGGGAGCAATCAGCCCCAGCATTTT. Encoded protein: CASAGSNQPQHF.

This sequence joins TRBV7-9 and TRBJ2-2; TRBD2 is a possible D gene (6 bases). Trimming took 4 bases from V and 0 from J, leaving 15 bases between them. There are 17 residues in the CDR3. In germline, CDR1 is SEHNR, CDR2 FQNEAQ (reference sequence). The CDR3 nucleotides are TGTGCCAGCAGCTCCCTCGAGGAGGGGACGAACACCGGGGAGCTGTTTTTT. This sequence encodes CASSSLEEGTNTGELFF. Complete variable domain (other parts from reference TRBV7-9 and TRBJ2-2): DTGVSQNPRHKITKRGQNVTFRCDPISEHNRLYWYRQTLGQGPEFLTYFQNEAQLEKSRLLSDRFSAERPKGSFSTLEIQRTEQGDSAMYLCASSSLEEGTNTGELFFGEGSRLTVL.

The chain joins TRBV7-8 to TRBJ2-1; 7 bases agree with TRBD1. The germline CDR1 and CDR2 sequences are SGHVS and FQNEAQ. V was clipped by 3 bases and J by 7 bases; unmatched bases: 9. CDR3 length equals 15 residues. CDR3 region: CASSFYRGNLNEQFF. The CDR3, as DNA: TGTGCCAGCAGCTTTTACAGGGGCAACCTTAATGAGCAGTTCTTC.